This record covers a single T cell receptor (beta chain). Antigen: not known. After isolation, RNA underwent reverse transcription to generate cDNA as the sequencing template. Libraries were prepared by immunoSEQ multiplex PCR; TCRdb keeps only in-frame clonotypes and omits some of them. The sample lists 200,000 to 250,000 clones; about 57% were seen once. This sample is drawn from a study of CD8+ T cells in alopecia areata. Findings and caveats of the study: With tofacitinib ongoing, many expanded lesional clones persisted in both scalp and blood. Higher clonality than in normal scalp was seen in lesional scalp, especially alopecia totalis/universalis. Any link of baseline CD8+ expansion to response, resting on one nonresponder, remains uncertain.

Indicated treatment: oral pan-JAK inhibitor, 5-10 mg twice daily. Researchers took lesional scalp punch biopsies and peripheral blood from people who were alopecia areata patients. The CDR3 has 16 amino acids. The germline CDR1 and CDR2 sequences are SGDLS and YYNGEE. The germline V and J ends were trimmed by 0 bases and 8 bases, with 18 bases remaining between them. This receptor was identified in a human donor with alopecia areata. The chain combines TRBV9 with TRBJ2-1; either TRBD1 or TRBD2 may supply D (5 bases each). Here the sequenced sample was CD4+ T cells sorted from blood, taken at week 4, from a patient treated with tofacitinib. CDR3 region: CASSVAPTQRDHEQFF. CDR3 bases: TGTGCCAGCAGCGTAGCCCCAACTCAGAGGGACCATGAGCAGTTCTTC.